This T cell receptor beta chain originates from a study of T cell repertoires in cytomegalovirus infection. The overall study: TCR beta signatures that were public indicated CMV infection and matching HLA type. Whole-study results and caveats: Carriage of CMV together with the relevant HLA was identifiable through cumulative public TCR beta family frequency. What dominated the ex vivo response were HLA-C-restricted CMV-specific TCR beta clonotypes.

This CDR3 has 16 amino acids. Germline-derived CDR1 and CDR2 are SGHDN and FVKESK. V gave up 3 bases and J gave up 0 bases, with 12 bases separating them. MiXCR, run by TCRdb on the reads, gives a single entry per CDR3 protein. The table has 350,000 to 550,000 distinct CDR3 sequences, 25% to 40% seen once. This clonotype was seen a few times. Antigen unknown. The TCR was taken from a human donor in good health (CMV status not recorded). Some clones in this sample may be carry-over from other donors' samples. The chain joins TRBV14 to TRBJ1-3; tentative D call: TRBD1 (5 bases). The sample taken for sequencing was PBMCs. CDR3 loop: CASSHERQLSGNTIYF. CDR3 nucleotides: TGTGCCAGCAGCCACGAAAGACAGCTCTCTGGAAACACCATATATTTT.